The next 21 T cell receptor beta chains were all read from a single sample in a study of CD8 T cells in Susac syndrome. Random hexamers primed reverse transcription of about 0.45 to 1 ug RNA. TCRdb re-called the immunoSEQ multiplex PCR reads through MiXCR, storing one row per CDR3 protein. The profile shows roughly 150,000 distinct CDR3 sequences, around 95% of them singletons. Material: CD8+ T cells from PBMCs. The receptors stem from a human donor with multiple sclerosis.

The CDR3 sequence is CASSLGHRLEDTQYF. As DNA, the CDR3 is TGTGCCAGCAGCTTAGGACACAGGCTGGAGGATACGCAGTATTTT. The rearrangement uses TRBV7-9 and TRBJ2-3, with a possible D match to TRBD1 (5 bases). The CDR3 spans 15 residues. CDR1 is SEHNR, CDR2 FQNEAQ, per germline (reference sequence). V was shortened by 1 base and J by 6 bases, with 14 bases between the two germline ends.

The J gene is TRBJ2-5, the V gene TRBV7-9; the D is unclear. Trimming left V 5 bases short and J 0 bases short, with 10 bases between. This CDR3 contains 14 residues. Germline-derived CDR1 and CDR2 are SEHNR and FQNEAQ (reference sequence). The CDR3 region has the DNA TGTGCCAGCAGCCAGCCAGCGCACCAAGAGACCCAGTACTTC. Its translation is CASSQPAHQETQYF.

This sequence joins TRBV29-1 and TRBJ2-4; TRBD1 aligns across 9 bases. The CDR3 loop spans 14 amino acids. Germline assignment: CDR1 SQVTM and CDR2 ANQGSEA. V shed 3 bases, J shed 4 bases, and the junction held 4 bases outside the gene matches. CDR3 nucleotides: TGCAGCGTTGATGCCGGGACAGGGAAAAACATTCAGTACTTC. Translating gives CSVDAGTGKNIQYF.

The chain combines TRBV12-5 with TRBJ1-2, with D perhaps matching TRBD1 (5 bases). Per germline, CDR1 LGHNT and CDR2 FRNRAP. The CDR3 is made up of 11 amino acids. The CDR3 DNA reads as TGTGCAGACCTGGGGCCAGGTGGCTACACCTTC. It codes for CADLGPGGYTF. Full variable domain (outside the CDR3, taken from reference TRBV12-5 and TRBJ1-2): DARVTQTPRHKVTEMGQEVTMRCQPILGHNTVFWYRQTMMQGLELLAYFRNRAPLDDSGMPKDRFSAEMPDATLATLKIQPSEPRDSAVYFCADLGPGGYTFGSGTRLTVV.

The chain links TRBV7-6 to TRBJ1-1, with D perhaps TRBD1 (5 bases). V dropped 2 bases and J dropped 4 bases, with 17 bases sitting between them. The CDR3 runs to 16 residues. Germline CDR1 and CDR2: SGHVS and FNYEAQ. This chain's CDR3 is CASSLRSDSLATEAFF. CDR3 sequence (DNA): TGTGCCAGCAGCTTACGTTCCGACAGCTTAGCCACTGAAGCTTTCTTT.

This clonotype was recorded only once. The chain has TRBV5-6 and TRBJ1-5; unclear D gene. The CDR3 is made up of 16 amino acids. The germline V gene has CDR1 SGHDT and CDR2 YYEEEE. V was pared by 4 bases and J by 1 base, with 15 bases between. CDR3 region: CASSPGREGSNQPQHF. As DNA, the CDR3 is TGTGCCAGCAGCCCGGGTCGCGAAGGGAGCAATCAGCCCCAGCATTTT.

This chain links TRBV4-3 with TRBJ2-5, with TRBD2 matching 8 bases. Germline CDR1 is LGHNA and CDR2 is YSLEER. After removal of 4 bases from V and 7 bases from J, the junction contained 11 bases not matched to a gene. CDR3 size: 15 residues. The CDR3 reads CASSPERGPSRTQYF. The DNA for the CDR3 is TGCGCCAGCAGCCCGGAGCGGGGGCCTTCGAGGACCCAGTACTTC.

V gene TRBV4-1 combines with J gene TRBJ2-1, with TRBD2 matching 8 bases. This CDR3 spans 15 amino acids. Germline-derived CDR1 and CDR2 are MGHRA and YSYEKL. V shed 4 bases and J 8 bases; nucleotides not matched to a gene: 10. CDR3 nucleotide sequence: TGCGCCAGCAGCCTACGGGGGGGCAGTGTCGATGAGCAGTTCTTC. Translated, it gives CASSLRGGSVDEQFF.

The rearrangement links TRBV27 to TRBJ2-2; D remains unclear. The V end was cut by 0 bases, the J end by 5 bases, with 10 bases between. The CDR3 is 15 amino acids. Germline V gene sequence: CDR1 MNHEY, CDR2 SMNVEV (reference sequence). For the CDR3, the DNA is TGTGCCAGCAGTTTATCGGGCACCGGTACCGGGGAGCTGTTTTTT. Amino acids: CASSLSGTGTGELFF.

The chain combines TRBV28 with TRBJ1-5; TRBD1 matches 10 bases. Germline V gives CDR1 MDHEN, CDR2 SYDVKM. J was trimmed by 3 bases and V by 2 bases; bases with no gene match: 1. The length of the CDR3 is 15 residues. CDR3 DNA sequence: TGTGCCAGCAGTTTAGGGACAGGGGTCAATCAGCCCCAGCATTTT. Translation gives CASSLGTGVNQPQHF.

The chain joins TRBV20-1 to TRBJ2-4; 9 nucleotides agree with TRBD1. CDR1 is DFQATT and CDR2 is SNEGSKA in the germline V gene (reference sequence). Trimming removed 4 bases from V and 2 bases from J; junction bases left unmatched: 3. This CDR3 comprises 14 residues. CDR3 amino acids: CSAKDRGTKNIQYF. The DNA of the CDR3 is TGCAGTGCTAAGGACAGGGGAACCAAAAACATTCAGTACTTC.

V is TRBV12-3 or TRBV12-4 and J is TRBJ2-3; a weak D match, TRBD2 (6 bases). The CDR3 runs to 16 residues. V shed 2 bases and J shed 3 bases, with 15 bases lying between them. The CDR3 nucleotides are TGTGCCAGCAGTTTATCGTCCTGGAGGGCTACAGATACGCAGTATTTT. The encoded protein is CASSLSSWRATDTQYF.

The rearrangement joins TRBV2 to TRBJ2-4, with a tentative D call TRBD1 (6 bases). There are 12 residues in the CDR3. Germline CDR1 SNHLY, CDR2 FYNNEI. Trimming cost V 10 bases and J 4 bases, with 11 bases left between them. The CDR3: CATTGPKNIQYF. The CDR3 bases are TGTGCCACAACAGGGCCTAAAAACATTCAGTACTTC.

This clonotype appeared a few times. V and J are TRBV28 and TRBJ2-1, with no clear D. There are 13 residues in the CDR3. Trimming removed 2 bases at V and 4 bases at J, with 6 bases between. Germline V gives CDR1 MDHEN, CDR2 SYDVKM. CDR3 region: CASSLSTYNEQFF. Written as DNA, the CDR3 is TGTGCCAGCAGTTTAAGCACGTACAATGAGCAGTTCTTC.

The genes are TRBV13 and TRBJ1-1; unclear D gene. Trimming cost V 1 base and J 3 bases, with 3 bases left between them. The V gene's germline CDR1 is PRHDT and CDR2 FYEKMQ (reference sequence). The CDR3 sequence is 12 residues long. The CDR3 loop is CASSLAYTEAFF. In DNA form, the CDR3 reads TGTGCCAGCAGCTTAGCCTACACTGAAGCTTTCTTT.

The chain employs TRBV27 and TRBJ1-1, with D hard to call. The V end was cut by 2 bases, the J end by 3 bases, with 16 bases between. The CDR3 spans 16 residues. The germline V gene has CDR1 MNHEY and CDR2 SMNVEV (reference sequence). The CDR3 sequence is CASSLERVLRHTEAFF. CDR3 nucleotides: TGTGCCAGCAGTTTAGAACGGGTTTTACGGCACACTGAAGCTTTCTTT.

The chain links TRBV9 to TRBJ1-1, with D tentatively TRBD1 (5 bases). The ends were cut back, 0 bases at V and 0 bases at J, with 9 bases in the middle. Germline assignment: CDR1 SGDLS and CDR2 YYNGEE. The CDR3 spans 15 residues. CDR3: CASSVGGRMNTEAFF. As DNA, the CDR3 is TGTGCCAGCAGCGTAGGGGGACGGATGAACACTGAAGCTTTCTTT.

J is TRBJ2-5 and V is TRBV4-3; the D is unclear. The V end was cut by 4 bases, the J end by 4 bases, with 10 bases between. Germline CDR1 and CDR2: LGHNA and YSLEER. The CDR3 is 13 amino acids. CDR3 sequence (DNA): TGCGCCAGCAGCCCTACAGTCGGAGAGACCCAGTACTTC. Amino acids: CASSPTVGETQYF.

The genes are TRBV29-1 and TRBJ2-1; D not resolved. Trimming pared 6 bases from V and 6 bases from J, leaving 12 bases between. Per the germline V gene, CDR1 is SQVTM and CDR2 is ANQGSEA. The length of the CDR3 is 12 residues. The CDR3 loop is CSVRQRFNEQFF. The DNA for the CDR3 is TGCAGCGTCCGGCAGAGGTTCAATGAGCAGTTCTTC.

The chain combines TRBV3-1 with TRBJ2-7; D gene uncertain. Deletions cut 0 bases from V and 4 bases from J, with 7 bases between. This CDR3 comprises 13 residues. Germline loops: CDR1 LGHDT, CDR2 YNNKEL (reference sequence). The CDR3 protein is CASSQDTAYEQYF. The CDR3 DNA sequence: TGTGCCAGCAGCCAAGATACAGCGTACGAGCAGTACTTC.

The chain joins TRBV7-3 to TRBJ2-3, with 11 bases aligning to TRBD2. Germline trimming cut 6 bases from V and 4 bases from J; bases unmatched to any gene: 9. Germline CDR1 and CDR2: SGHTA and FQGTGA. The CDR3 has 16 amino acids. The CDR3 region has the DNA TGTGCCAGCAGTTCGATTAGCGGGGGGGCCGCAGATACGCAGTATTTT. Translated, it gives CASSSISGGAADTQYF.